The 31 T cell receptor beta chains below come from one sample, sequenced in a study of lymphopenia after photon versus proton radiotherapy (dated by TCRdb to between 2018 and 2021). The library came from the immunoSEQ multiplex PCR assay. The table comes from immuneACCESS by way of TCRdb, which keeps in-frame sequences with V and J called. Part of the clones is missing from these tables; in studies checked, under half for an unresolved V gene and the rest for unknown reasons. This sample is represented by about 26,000 clones; more than 80% of them were singletons. The ten largest clones take up around 5.3% of the sample. The specimen comprised peripheral blood, sampled from a patient treated with photon-based radiotherapy. These receptors all come from a man aged 25-45 years with gastric cancer.

The chain recombines TRBV9 with TRBJ1-2; 7 bases align to TRBD1. V was clipped by 4 bases and J by 2 bases; unmatched bases: 11. The CDR3 is made up of 16 amino acids. Germline CDR1 SGDLS, CDR2 YYNGEE. CDR3 region: CASSSHAGGENYGYTF. Written as DNA, the CDR3 is TGTGCCAGCAGCTCCCACGCAGGGGGAGAAAACTATGGCTACACCTTC.

This clone has a handful of counts. The chain uses TRBV10-2 and TRBJ2-7; TRBD1 might be the D (5 bases). This CDR3 comprises 13 residues. Trimming removed 8 bases from V and 0 bases from J, with 11 bases in between. CDR1 WSHSY and CDR2 SAAADI come from the germline V gene. The CDR3 sequence is CASVQASSYEQYF. DNA of the CDR3: TGCGCCAGCGTACAGGCTAGCTCCTACGAGCAGTACTTC.

The rearrangement links TRBV11-3 to TRBJ1-5, with TRBD1 identical over 7 bases. The CDR3 loop spans 15 amino acids. CDR1 and CDR2 from the germline V gene are SGHNT and YENEEA. The V and J ends lost 1 base and 4 bases, in that order; junction bases with no gene match: 4. The chain's CDR3 is CASSLGGGRNQPQHF. Here the CDR3 DNA reads TGTGCCAGCAGCTTAGGAGGGGGCCGGAATCAGCCCCAGCATTTT. Full variable domain (outside the CDR3, taken from reference TRBV11-3 and TRBJ1-5): EAGVVQSPRYKIIEKKQPVAFWCNPISGHNTLYWYLQNLGQGPELLIRYENEEAVDDSQLPKDRFSAERLKGVDSTLKIQPAELGDSAVYLCASSLGGGRNQPQHFGDGTRLSIL.

CDR3 DNA sequence: TGTGCCAGCAGCTTTAGACAGGCTTTTGGGAGGGTCAATAGCAATGAGCAGTTCTTC. It encodes CASSFRQAFGRVNSNEQFF. This sequence joins TRBV7-2 and TRBJ2-1; possibly TRBD2 for D (7 bases). Per the germline V gene, CDR1 is SGHTA and CDR2 is FQGNSA. CDR3 length: 19 amino acids. The V gene lost 3 bases and the J gene lost 6 bases, with 27 bases spanning the gap. The whole variable domain, filled in from reference TRBV7-2 and TRBJ2-1, reads GAGVSQSPSNKVTEKGKDVELRCDPISGHTALYWYRQSLGQGLEFLIYFQGNSAPDKSGLPSDRFSAERTGGSVSTLTIQRTQQEDSAVYLCASSFRQAFGRVNSNEQFFGPGTRLTVL.

The rearrangement joins TRBV5-5 to TRBJ1-4; weak D call: TRBD1 (5 bases). Germline CDR1 SGHKS, CDR2 YYEKEE (reference sequence). This CDR3 is 14 amino acids long. Trimming took 5 bases from V and 1 from J, leaving 9 bases between them. The CDR3 sequence is CASRDTLTNEKLFF. CDR3 coding DNA: TGTGCCAGCAGGGACACCCTAACTAATGAAAAACTGTTTTTT.

V usage is TRBV27 and J usage is TRBJ2-1, with 7 bases lining up with TRBD2. Trimming cost V 6 bases and J 0 bases; bases outside gene matches: 8. Germline V gene lookup returns CDR1 MNHEY and CDR2 SMNVEV (reference sequence). CDR3 size: 16 residues. CDR3 region: CASRAVAGVSYNEQFF. DNA for the CDR3: TGTGCCAGCAGGGCCGTAGCGGGCGTCTCCTACAATGAGCAGTTCTTC.

The CDR3 spells CASSPRGSYEQYF. The DNA of the CDR3 is TGTGCCAGCAGTCCGAGGGGCTCCTACGAGCAGTACTTC. The chain joins TRBV6-6 to TRBJ2-7; D assignment may be TRBD1 or TRBD2 (5 bases each). Trimming shortened V by 5 bases and J by 0 bases, and 8 bases separated the two germline ends. This CDR3 spans 13 amino acids. Germline V gives CDR1 MNHNY, CDR2 SVGAGI (reference sequence).

The CDR3 spells CASSLKNEQYF. Here the CDR3 DNA reads TGTGCCAGCAGCCTGAAGAACGAGCAGTACTTC. The chain recombines TRBV7-9 with TRBJ2-7; D uncertain. The CDR3 sequence is 11 residues long. Trimming stripped 5 bases from V and 5 bases from J, with 7 bases between. CDR1 is SEHNR, CDR2 FQNEAQ, per germline (reference sequence).

V is TRBV5-1 and J is TRBJ1-1; TRBD1 matches 7 bases. The CDR3 consists of 14 residues. Germline V lookup: CDR1 SGHRS, CDR2 YFSETQ. J gave up 2 bases and V 3 bases, and 4 bases lay outside the gene matches. The CDR3 here is CASSSGQPNTEAFF. The DNA of the CDR3 is TGCGCCAGCAGCTCGGGACAGCCCAACACTGAAGCTTTCTTT. Supplemented by reference TRBV5-1 and TRBJ1-1, the full variable domain reads KAGVTQTPRYLIKTRGQQVTLSCSPISGHRSVSWYQQTPGQGLQFLFEYFSETQRNKGNFPGRFSGRQFSNSRSEMNVSTLELGDSALYLCASSSGQPNTEAFFGQGTRLTVV.

V usage is TRBV6-1 and J usage is TRBJ1-5; 9 bases are shared with TRBD1. The CDR3 has 15 residues. The ends lost 8 bases at V and 1 base at J; junction bases unmatched: 6. CDR1 and CDR2 from the germline V gene are MNHNS and SASEGT. CDR3: CASGLQGASNQPQHF. In DNA form, the CDR3 reads TGTGCCAGCGGCCTACAGGGGGCAAGCAATCAGCCCCAGCATTTT.

This clone was detected only once. V is TRBV18 and J is TRBJ2-3, with 8 bases that match TRBD1. The germline gives CDR1 KGHSH, CDR2 LQKENI. The CDR3 consists of 14 residues. The junction had 6 bases not matched to a gene; V was cut back by 4 bases and J by 6 bases. Written as DNA, the CDR3 is TGTGCCAGCTCACTGCAGGGGGCGACGGATACGCAGTATTTT. Its protein is CASSLQGATDTQYF.

The V call is TRBV6-1, the J call TRBJ2-7; 12 nucleotides line up with TRBD2. CDR3 length: 17 amino acids. The V gene's germline CDR1 is MNHNS and CDR2 SASEGT. V shed 7 bases, J shed 6 bases, and the junction held 16 bases outside the gene matches. CDR3 loop: CASNEPGLAGGPPEQYF. CDR3 sequence (DNA): TGTGCCAGCAATGAGCCCGGGCTAGCGGGAGGGCCCCCCGAGCAGTACTTC.

The chain links TRBV15 to TRBJ2-3; perhaps TRBD2 as D (5 bases). The CDR3 has 12 residues. Germline assignment: CDR1 LNHNV and CDR2 YYDKDF (reference sequence). Trimming left V 5 bases short and J 8 bases short, with 11 bases between. In DNA, the CDR3 is TGTGCCACCAGCCGGGAAGAGGGTACGCAGTATTTT. Encoded protein: CATSREEGTQYF.

This clone has only a few counts. The chain is built from TRBV4-2 and TRBJ2-1; D not certain. The germline V gene has CDR1 LGHNA and CDR2 YNFKEQ. Trimming left V 4 bases short and J 4 bases short, with 14 bases between. This CDR3 region has 15 residues. The DNA of the CDR3 is TGTGCCAGCAGCCCCGACTCGACACCGTACAATGAGCAGTTCTTC. Translating it yields CASSPDSTPYNEQFF.

The rearrangement joins TRBV20-1 to TRBJ2-1, with D possibly being TRBD2 (5 bases). The germline CDR1 and CDR2 sequences are DFQATT and SNEGSKA (reference sequence). The CDR3 covers 10 residues. The chain's CDR3 is CSPRGVEQFF. For the CDR3, the DNA is TGCTCCCCCCGGGGAGTGGAACAGTTCTTC.

This clone came up a few times. V and J are TRBV7-2 and TRBJ2-1; TRBD2 aligns across 9 bases. The CDR3 covers 15 residues. Germline CDR1 is SGHTA and CDR2 is FQGNSA. After removal of 1 base from V and 7 bases from J, the junction contained 5 bases not matched to a gene. CDR3 in amino acids: CASSLVVLAGNEQFF. In DNA form, the CDR3 reads TGTGCCAGCAGCTTAGTAGTACTAGCGGGTAATGAGCAGTTCTTC.

This chain joins TRBV11-2 and TRBJ2-7; 8 bases map to TRBD1. Germline V lookup: CDR1 SGHAT, CDR2 FQNNGV. This CDR3 has 16 amino acids. With V trimmed by 6 bases and J by 4 bases, 14 bases remained unmatched. CDR3 residues: CASRETRAGGKYEQYF. The CDR3 DNA follows: TGTGCCAGCAGGGAAACGAGGGCAGGGGGCAAGTACGAGCAGTACTTC.

The chain links TRBV15 to TRBJ1-5, with a tentative D call TRBD1 (5 bases). From germline, CDR1 is LNHNV and CDR2 YYDKDF (reference sequence). The CDR3 has 15 residues. V was shortened by 2 bases and J by 0 bases, with 8 bases between the two germline ends. The CDR3 loop reads CATSRSDSSNQPQHF. As DNA, the CDR3 is TGTGCCACCAGCAGATCCGACAGTAGCAATCAGCCCCAGCATTTT.

The chain joins TRBV4-1 to TRBJ2-3; 8 bases agree with TRBD1. V trimming: 2 bases; J trimming: 1 base; junction bases outside the gene matches: 2. The CDR3 runs to 15 residues. Germline CDR1 reads MGHRA; CDR2 reads YSYEKL. The CDR3 DNA is TGCGCCAGCAGCCAAACGGGACAGGGCACAGATACGCAGTATTTT. Translated: CASSQTGQGTDTQYF.

DNA of the CDR3: TGCAGCGTTGAGATCCCGAACACTGAAGCTTTCTTT. The encoded protein is CSVEIPNTEAFF. V gene TRBV29-1 combines with J gene TRBJ1-1, with D unresolved. This CDR3 spans 12 amino acids. Germline assignment: CDR1 SQVTM and CDR2 ANQGSEA. Trimming shortened V by 3 bases and J by 1 base, and 6 bases separated the two germline ends. Combining the CDR3 with reference TRBV29-1 and TRBJ1-1 gives the whole variable domain SAVISQKPSRDICQRGTSLTIQCQVDSQVTMMFWYRQQPGQSLTLIATANQGSEATYESGFVIDKFPISRPNLTFSTLTVSNMSPEDSSIYLCSVEIPNTEAFFGQGTRLTVV.

The chain combines TRBV7-9 with TRBJ2-3; 8 nucleotides line up with TRBD2. Trimming took 5 bases from V and 2 from J; bases not matched to a gene: 3. Germline V gives CDR1 SEHNR, CDR2 FQNEAQ (reference sequence). This CDR3 region has 14 residues. The CDR3 DNA sequence: TGTGCCAGCAGCCGCGGGGGGTCCACAGATACGCAGTATTTT. As protein: CASSRGGSTDTQYF. The full variable domain, completed using reference TRBV7-9 and TRBJ2-3, is DTGVSQNPRHKITKRGQNVTFRCDPISEHNRLYWYRQTLGQGPEFLTYFQNEAQLEKSRLLSDRFSAERPKGSFSTLEIQRTEQGDSAMYLCASSRGGSTDTQYFGPGTRLTVL.

The chain links TRBV15 to TRBJ1-5, with a tentative D call TRBD1 (6 bases). Germline values: CDR1 LNHNV, CDR2 YYDKDF (reference sequence). CDR3 length: 15 amino acids. Trimming cost V 0 bases and J 4 bases, with 10 bases left between them. The CDR3 loop reads CATSRERQANQPQHF. The CDR3, as DNA: TGTGCCACCAGCAGAGAACGACAGGCAAATCAGCCCCAGCATTTT. The full variable domain, rest sourced from reference TRBV15 and TRBJ1-5, is DAMVIQNPRYQVTQFGKPVTLSCSQTLNHNVMYWYQQKSSQAPKLLFHYYDKDFNNEADTPDNFQSRRPNTSFCFLDIRSPGLGDTAMYLCATSRERQANQPQHFGDGTRLSIL.

J is TRBJ1-1 and V is TRBV18, with 10 bases fitting TRBD1. The CDR3 runs to 18 residues. Per germline, CDR1 KGHSH and CDR2 LQKENI. V lost 1 base, J lost 0 bases, and 8 bases stayed unmatched. CDR3 loop: CASSPQVSTGGMNTEAFF. In DNA form, the CDR3 reads TGTGCCAGCTCACCACAGGTTTCGACAGGGGGCATGAACACTGAAGCTTTCTTT.

This clone was detected once. This chain joins TRBV7-2 and TRBJ2-3, with 10 positions matching TRBD2. The CDR3 covers 15 residues. V dropped 6 bases and J dropped 7; count of bases not matched to a gene: 10. Germline CDR1 reads SGHTA; CDR2 reads FQGNSA. CDR3 nucleotide sequence: TGTGCCAGCAGATACGAAGCGGGAGGGGTGAATACGCAGTATTTT. Translating gives CASRYEAGGVNTQYF.

This sequence joins TRBV4-1 and TRBJ2-5; tentatively, D is TRBD1 (6 bases). The DNA end favors TRBJ2-7, so the J call may be wrong. CDR1 and CDR2 (germline): MGHRA, YSYEKL. The CDR3 consists of 14 residues. This CDR3 is CASSRGLGAHEQYF. The CDR3 nucleotides are TGCGCCAGCAGCCGAGGTTTGGGGGCCCACGAGCAGTACTTC.

This chain connects TRBV15 to TRBJ1-1, with a weak D call TRBD1 (6 bases). Per germline, CDR1 LNHNV and CDR2 YYDKDF (reference sequence). The ends were cut back, 6 bases at V and 0 bases at J, with 14 bases in the middle. CDR3 length: 15 amino acids. In nucleotides, the CDR3 is TGTGCCACCAGTCCGGGGGCACGTATGAACACTGAAGCTTTCTTT. As protein: CATSPGARMNTEAFF.

The chain recombines TRBV11-2 with TRBJ1-6; unclear D gene. The CDR3 is 15 residues long. CDR1 is SGHAT and CDR2 is FQNNGV in the germline V gene. With 0 bases removed from V and 0 bases from J, the gap between germline ends came to 3 bases. The CDR3, as DNA: TGTGCCAGCAGCTTAGAGGGCTCCTATAATTCACCCCTCCACTTT. It encodes CASSLEGSYNSPLHF.

The rearrangement links TRBV7-9 to TRBJ2-1; no definite D call. The CDR3 consists of 11 residues. The germline V gene encodes CDR1 SEHNR and CDR2 FQNEAQ (reference sequence). The V gene lost 4 bases and the J gene lost 9 bases, with 7 bases spanning the gap. The CDR3 nucleotides are TGTGCCAGCAGCTATGCCCCTGAGCAGTTCTTC. Residues: CASSYAPEQFF.

The chain is built from TRBV6-1 and TRBJ1-1, with unresolved D. The CDR3 length is 13 residues. The germline V gene has CDR1 MNHNS and CDR2 SASEGT. The V end was cut by 7 bases, the J end by 3 bases, with 12 bases between. As DNA, the CDR3 is TGTGCCAGCACCACCGGGCTAGACACTGAAGCTTTCTTT. Translating gives CASTTGLDTEAFF.

There are a few counts of this clone. This rearrangement joins TRBV18 to TRBJ2-2, with TRBD2 matching over 8 bases. The CDR3 has 15 residues. CDR1 KGHSH and CDR2 LQKENI come from the germline V gene. Losses at the gene ends were 4 bases for V and 3 bases for J; bases not matched to a gene: 4. The chain's CDR3 is CASSRREDHTGELFF. The CDR3 nucleotides read TGTGCCAGCTCACGGCGGGAGGACCACACCGGGGAGCTGTTTTTT. Drawing the rest from reference TRBV18 and TRBJ2-2, the complete variable domain is NAGVMQNPRHLVRRRGQEARLRCSPMKGHSHVYWYRQLPEEGLKFMVYLQKENIIDESGMPKERFSAEFPKEGPSILRIQQVVRGDSAAYFCASSRREDHTGELFFGEGSRLTVL.

The J gene is TRBJ1-2, the V gene TRBV6-6; TRBD1 agrees at 7 bases. The length of the CDR3 is 13 residues. With 6 bases clipped from V and 8 bases from J, the junction kept 9 bases outside the gene matches. CDR1 and CDR2 from the germline V gene are MNHNY and SVGAGI (reference sequence). The CDR3 nucleotides are TGTGCCAGCAGCCCCGACAGGGTTTTCGGCTACACCTTC. This gives the protein CASSPDRVFGYTF.